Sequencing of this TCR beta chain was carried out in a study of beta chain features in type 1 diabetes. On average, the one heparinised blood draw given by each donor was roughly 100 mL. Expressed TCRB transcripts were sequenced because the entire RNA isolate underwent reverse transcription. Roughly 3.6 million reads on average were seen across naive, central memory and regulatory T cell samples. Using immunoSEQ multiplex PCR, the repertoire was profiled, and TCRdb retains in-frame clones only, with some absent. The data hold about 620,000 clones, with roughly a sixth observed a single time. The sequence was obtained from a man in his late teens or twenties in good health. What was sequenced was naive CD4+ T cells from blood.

The CDR3, as DNA: TGTGCCAGCAGCAAATACGGGGGAGCTAACTATGGCTACACCTTC. It specifies CASSKYGGANYGYTF. V is TRBV21-1 and J is TRBJ1-2. TRBV21-1 is flagged as a pseudogene. The CDR3 has 15 amino acids.